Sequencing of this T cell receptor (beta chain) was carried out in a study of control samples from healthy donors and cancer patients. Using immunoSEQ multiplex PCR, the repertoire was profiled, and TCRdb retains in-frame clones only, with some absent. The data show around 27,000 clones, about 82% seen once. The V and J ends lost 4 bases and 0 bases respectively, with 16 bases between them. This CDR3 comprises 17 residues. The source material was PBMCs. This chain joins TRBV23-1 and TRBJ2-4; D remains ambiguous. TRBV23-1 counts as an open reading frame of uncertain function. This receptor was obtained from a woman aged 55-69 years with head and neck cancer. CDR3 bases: TGCGCCAGCAGTCTTTGGGAAAAAGCTATAGCCAAAAACATTCAGTACTTC. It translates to CASSLWEKAIAKNIQYF.